These 14 T cell receptor beta chains were sequenced from one sample in a study of shared clonotypes between healthy human individuals. The data were produced by immunoSEQ multiplex PCR, yet TCRdb's version contains in-frame clones alone and is incomplete. The table records millions of clones, around 96% of them present only once. Naive-designated CD8 cells lacked CD45RO, were positively enriched for CCR7, and omitted terminally differentiated effector memory CD45RA+ cells. Sequencing was done on a sample of naive CD8+ T cells sorted from blood. Every receptor here comes from a man younger than 35 in good health.

This clone showed up just once. The V and J genes are TRBV5-1 and TRBJ2-3, with TRBD2 identical over 11 bases. J gave up 0 bases and V 3 bases, and 9 bases lay outside the gene matches. Germline loops: CDR1 SGHRS, CDR2 YFSETQ. The CDR3 is 18 residues long. CDR3 bases: TGCGCCAGCAGCTCTCGGACTAGCGGGCTTACTAGCACAGATACGCAGTATTTT. It is translated as CASSSRTSGLTSTDTQYF.

The V and J genes are TRBV6-1 and TRBJ1-5, with TRBD1 identical over 9 bases. V shed 4 bases and J 6 bases; nucleotides not matched to a gene: 10. CDR3 size: 16 residues. Germline CDR1 reads MNHNS; CDR2 reads SASEGT. This CDR3 reads CASSGRTGAGGQPQHF. The CDR3 DNA is TGTGCCAGCAGTGGTCGGACAGGGGCCGGCGGTCAGCCCCAGCATTTT.

The genes are TRBV6-5 and TRBJ1-1, with no clear D. The CDR3 totals 14 residues. The V end lost 6 bases, the J end lost 5 bases, and 16 bases lay between the germline ends. Germline CDR1 and CDR2: MNHEY and SVGAGI. The chain's CDR3 is CASSRTQSQTEAFF. The DNA of the CDR3 is TGTGCCAGCAGCCGGACTCAAAGCCAAACTGAAGCTTTCTTT.

The J gene is TRBJ2-2, the V gene TRBV5-4; perhaps D is TRBD1 or TRBD2 (5 bases each). CDR3 length: 16 amino acids. The germline V gene encodes CDR1 SGHNT and CDR2 YYREEE (reference sequence). V was cut by 0 bases and J by 3 bases, with 12 bases left in between. CDR3 region: CASSLVRGRYTGELFF. CDR3 coding DNA: TGTGCCAGCAGCTTGGTAAGGGGACGTTACACCGGGGAGCTGTTTTTT.

The chain employs TRBV5-4 and TRBJ1-2, with D hard to call. This CDR3 comprises 14 residues. V was trimmed by 1 base and J by 4 bases, leaving 11 bases between them. CDR1 SGHNT and CDR2 YYREEE come from the germline V gene (reference sequence). This chain's CDR3 is CASSLNGASYGYTF. As DNA, the CDR3 is TGTGCCAGCAGCTTGAACGGAGCCTCCTATGGCTACACCTTC.

The chain joins TRBV5-4 to TRBJ2-5; possibly TRBD1 for D (5 bases). Germline V gene sequence: CDR1 SGHNT, CDR2 YYREEE (reference sequence). This CDR3 is 14 amino acids long. The V gene lost 1 base and the J gene lost 5 bases, with 12 bases spanning the gap. The CDR3 loop is CASSLRRELETQYF. The CDR3 DNA is TGTGCCAGCAGCTTGCGCAGGGAACTGGAGACCCAGTACTTC.

The chain links TRBV5-6 to TRBJ1-1; D is ambiguous. CDR3 length: 14 amino acids. CDR1 SGHDT and CDR2 YYEEEE come from the germline V gene. Trimming shortened V by 2 bases and J by 6 bases, and 14 bases separated the two germline ends. CDR3 loop: CASSLFEGRPEAFF. Written as DNA, the CDR3 is TGTGCCAGCAGCTTATTCGAGGGCCGTCCTGAAGCTTTCTTT.

This clone was counted once. The chain couples TRBV6-5 to TRBJ1-1; no definite D call. The CDR3 spans 14 residues. The germline V and J ends were trimmed by 5 bases and 1 base, with 11 bases remaining between them. The germline gives CDR1 MNHEY, CDR2 SVGAGI. The CDR3 nucleotides are TGTGCCAGCAGTCCCCCAGTCGGGAACACTGAAGCTTTCTTT. This codes for CASSPPVGNTEAFF.

This clone turned up a few times. The sample contains more than one DNA sequence encoding this CDR3. This rearrangement joins TRBV9 to TRBJ1-1, with a tentative D call TRBD1 (5 bases). V lost 0 bases and J lost 3, with 9 bases in between. The length of the CDR3 is 14 residues. Germline loops: CDR1 SGDLS, CDR2 YYNGEE. In nucleotides, the CDR3 is TGTGCCAGCAGCGTAGGAGGGGAGGACACTGAAGCTTTCTTT. Translating gives CASSVGGEDTEAFF.

The rearrangement joins TRBV18 to TRBJ1-1, with TRBD1 matching 9 bases. J was trimmed by 5 bases and V by 8 bases; bases with no gene match: 9. The CDR3 extends over 14 amino acids. Germline CDR1 and CDR2: KGHSH and LQKENI. CDR3 in amino acids: CASRVGTGSTEAFF. The DNA for the CDR3 is TGTGCCAGCCGCGTCGGGACAGGGTCTACTGAAGCTTTCTTT.

In the case of this clone: The junction does not match germline at one end; this may be a read error. The chain combines TRBV7-7 with TRBJ2-7; D perhaps matches TRBD2 (6 bases). From germline, CDR1 is SSHAT and CDR2 FNYEAQ (reference sequence). The CDR3 is 13 residues long. Written as DNA, the CDR3 is TGTGCTAGCAGCTTTCAGGAGGGCTACGAGCAGTACTTC. Translation: CASSFQEGYEQYF.

V usage is TRBV5-1 and J usage is TRBJ2-3; 7 nucleotides align to TRBD2. The ends lost 5 bases at V and 3 bases at J; junction bases unmatched: 15. Germline V gives CDR1 SGHRS, CDR2 YFSETQ. CDR3 length: 17 amino acids. CDR3 sequence: CASRPGAGRGLTDTQYF. In nucleotides, the CDR3 is TGCGCCAGCAGGCCCGGCGCGGGGAGGGGTTTGACAGATACGCAGTATTTT.

The gene calls are TRBV4-3 and TRBJ2-7, with TRBD2 matching over 7 bases. V dropped 1 base and J dropped 6; count of bases not matched to a gene: 9. The CDR3 loop spans 15 amino acids. In germline, CDR1 is LGHNA, CDR2 YSLEER. This chain's CDR3 is CASSQVGGSLPEQYF. CDR3 DNA sequence: TGCGCCAGCAGCCAAGTGGGCGGGAGTCTACCCGAGCAGTACTTC.

This chain uses TRBV6-6 with TRBJ2-5; 8 bases align to TRBD1. CDR1 is MNHNY and CDR2 is SVGAGI in the germline V gene (reference sequence). The CDR3 totals 16 residues. J was trimmed by 2 bases and V by 0 bases; bases with no gene match: 5. CDR3 residues: CASSYSQGARQETQYF. The CDR3 DNA reads as TGTGCCAGCAGTTACTCCCAGGGGGCGCGGCAAGAGACCCAGTACTTC.